A selection of T cell receptor beta chains follows, all from one sample in a study of blood T cell repertoires in COVID-19. The protocol was immunoSEQ multiplex PCR, while the TCRdb copy is restricted to in-frame clones and leaves out a portion. This sample carries 150,000 to 200,000 clones, around 85% of them seen once, and the ten largest clones take 11%. Sample: peripheral blood. Receptors were obtained from a man aged 55-75 years with active or convalescent COVID-19. Both conserved end residues are part of each CDR3. A D gene is named only where the DNA matches it firmly. The size entry is marked missing in some rows and otherwise reads once, few, many or a size class.

j_call,v_call,d_call,clone_size,cdr3_aa
TRBJ1-3,TRBV15,-,once,CATSRATSSGNTIYF
TRBJ2-5,TRBV5-1,-,once,CASSPGVPGETQYF
TRBJ1-6,TRBV7-2,-,many,CASSLEGFSYNSPLHF
TRBJ2-1,TRBV5-5,-,-,CASRGRSWEQFF
TRBJ1-1,TRBV4-1,-,-,CASSQDGGLMNTEAFF
TRBJ1-5,TRBV28,TRBD1,-,CASTWDRRGSQHF
TRBJ1-2,TRBV29-1,-,-,CSVEENSYGYTF
TRBJ2-1,TRBV7-3,-,-,CASSSRLDNEQFF
TRBJ1-1,TRBV7-2,-,-,CASSKQIMNTEAFF
TRBJ1-1,TRBV5-1,-,-,CASSAGTLNTEAFF
TRBJ2-3,TRBV6-5,-,-,CASLPGSRVDTQYF
TRBJ2-1,TRBV13,-,once,CASSRTVRNEQFF
TRBJ1-1,TRBV7-9,-,-,CASSQDQGLNTEAFF
TRBJ2-7,TRBV11-1,TRBD1,-,CASSLDRGTYEQYF
TRBJ1-1,TRBV29-1,-,-,CRVESGNTEAFF
TRBJ2-5,TRBV7-8,-,-,CASSLGPQYQETQYF
TRBJ1-6,TRBV6-5,-,-,CASSSINNSPLHF
TRBJ2-7,TRBV11-2,-,-,CASSLLPNFQKISYEQYF
TRBJ2-7,TRBV11-1,TRBD1,-,CASSSGDSPRWQYF
TRBJ2-7,TRBV11-3,-,once,CASSLGQGSLAQYF
TRBJ2-1,TRBV29-1,TRBD2,-,CSAASGRGLSEQFF
TRBJ2-4,TRBV4-2,TRBD2,-,CASSQASGLAGALAKNIQYF
TRBJ1-2,TRBV7-2,-,few,CASSLVAGNRYGYTF
TRBJ2-3,TRBV3-1/TRBV3-2,TRBD2,-,CASSLKRTSGSVDTQYF
TRBJ2-1,TRBV10-2,-,-,CASRDVSEQFF
TRBJ2-1,TRBV28,TRBD1,-,CASSLAGTGGFNEQFF
TRBJ1-4,TRBV11-2,-,-,CASCGGSTTNEKLFF
TRBJ2-7,TRBV27,-,-,CASSPRVGTVRYEQYF
TRBJ1-2,TRBV19,TRBD1,few,CASSTPPDRVEGYTF
TRBJ1-1,TRBV5-1,-,-,CASRVDEDTEAFF
TRBJ2-3,TRBV9,-,-,CASSVNPIYTDTQYF
TRBJ2-3,TRBV5-8,-,-,CASSWGRTDTQYF
TRBJ1-3,TRBV5-1,TRBD1,-,CASSLKQGDGNTIYF
TRBJ2-7,TRBV6-1,TRBD1,once,CASSEIQGARSYEQYF
TRBJ1-1,TRBV28,TRBD1,-,CASSSGQVNTEAFF
TRBJ1-5,TRBV18,TRBD1,-,CASSRTGGGNQPQHF
TRBJ1-3,TRBV5-6,TRBD1,-,CASSGTVGPALSGNTIYF
TRBJ1-1,TRBV29-1,-,-,CTLTQGFGEAFF
TRBJ2-3,TRBV27,TRBD2,-,CASSLWGAGGPPDTQYF
TRBJ1-1,TRBV2,TRBD1,-,CASSEDRGLTEAFF
TRBJ2-3,TRBV7-9,TRBD2,-,CASSFTAGGADTQYF
TRBJ1-1,TRBV10-3,-,-,CAIRPYGQMNTEAFF
TRBJ2-7,TRBV7-8,-,-,CASSLAAGSYYGQYF
TRBJ1-2,TRBV28,-,few,CASTQNRALYGYTF
TRBJ2-7,TRBV28,-,-,CASSPPRPGSYEQYF